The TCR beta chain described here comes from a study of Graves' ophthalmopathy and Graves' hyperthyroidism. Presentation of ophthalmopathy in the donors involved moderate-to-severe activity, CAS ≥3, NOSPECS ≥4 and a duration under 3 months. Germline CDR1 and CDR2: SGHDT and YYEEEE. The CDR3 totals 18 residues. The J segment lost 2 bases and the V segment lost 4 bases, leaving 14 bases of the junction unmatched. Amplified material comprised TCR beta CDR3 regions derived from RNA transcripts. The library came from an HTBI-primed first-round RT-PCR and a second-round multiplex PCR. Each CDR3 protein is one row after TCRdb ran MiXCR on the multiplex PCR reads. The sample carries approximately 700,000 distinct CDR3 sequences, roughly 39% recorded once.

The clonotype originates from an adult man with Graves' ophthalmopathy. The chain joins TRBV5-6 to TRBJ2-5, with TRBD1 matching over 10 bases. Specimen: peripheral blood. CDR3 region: CASSPGQGILRVQETQYF. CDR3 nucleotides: TGTGCCAGCAGCCCGGGACAGGGGATCCTGAGGGTTCAAGAGACCCAGTACTTC. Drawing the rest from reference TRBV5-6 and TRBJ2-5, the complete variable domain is DAGVTQSPTHLIKTRGQQVTLRCSPKSGHDTVSWYQQALGQGPQFIFQYYEEEERQRGNFPDRFSGHQFPNYSSELNVNALLLGDSALYLCASSPGQGILRVQETQYFGPGTRLLVL.